Following are 21 T cell receptor beta chains from one sample sequenced in a study of T cell responses to AZD1222 COVID-19 vaccine. Here immunoSEQ multiplex PCR was the method, and the copy in TCRdb shows in-frame clones only, minus some. The table has about 94,000 clones, 88% seen once. The sequencing used peripheral blood, collected on day 0 of AZD1222 vaccination. All receptors come from an adult in good health.

The chain has TRBV10-2 and TRBJ2-2, with 9 positions matching TRBD2. The CDR3 covers 14 residues. CDR1 is WSHSY, CDR2 SAAADI, per germline. The CDR3 nucleotides read TGCGCAGGAGCGCTAGCGGGGTACACCGGGGAGCTGTTTTTT. Protein: CAGALAGYTGELFF.

This chain joins TRBV6-5 and TRBJ1-5; a possible D gene is TRBD1 (6 bases). The CDR3 is 15 amino acids. Per the germline V gene, CDR1 is MNHEY and CDR2 is SVGAGI. V lost 5 bases to trimming and J lost 3 bases, with 14 bases between them. CDR3 sequence reads: CASSNRGGNNQPQHF. DNA for the CDR3: TGTGCCAGCAGTAACCGAGGGGGTAACAATCAGCCCCAGCATTTT.

The V and J genes are TRBV7-2 and TRBJ1-3; D is undetermined. CDR1 and CDR2 (germline): SGHTA, FQGNSA. With 5 bases removed from V and 0 bases from J, the gap between germline ends came to 11 bases. The CDR3 has 15 residues. For the CDR3, the DNA is TGTGCCAGCAGCCCTTCAGCCGGCTCTGGAAACACCATATATTTT. It encodes CASSPSAGSGNTIYF.

This clone turned up a few times. The chain is built from TRBV2 and TRBJ1-4; perhaps TRBD1 as D (6 bases). CDR1 and CDR2 (germline): SNHLY, FYNNEI. The length of the CDR3 is 17 residues. V shed 1 base and J shed 8 bases, with 20 bases lying between them. CDR3 loop: CASSEDSPQGGGEKLFF. The CDR3 coding sequence is TGTGCCAGCAGTGAAGATTCCCCACAGGGAGGGGGAGAAAAACTGTTTTTT.

V gene TRBV14 combines with J gene TRBJ1-3; D gene uncertain. This CDR3 comprises 16 residues. The V gene lost 4 bases and the J gene lost 0 bases, with 13 bases spanning the gap. The germline V gene encodes CDR1 SGHDN and CDR2 FVKESK. The CDR3: CASSPYGFVSGNTIYF. The CDR3 DNA reads as TGTGCCAGCAGCCCCTACGGTTTTGTCTCTGGAAACACCATATATTTT.

Only one count was recorded for this clone. The chain employs TRBV5-4 and TRBJ2-5; D remains ambiguous. This CDR3 comprises 12 residues. Looked up from germline, CDR1 is SGHNT and CDR2 is YYREEE (reference sequence). Trimming took off 7 bases at V and 6 bases at J, with 13 bases between the two ends. In DNA form, the CDR3 reads TGTGCCAGCCAAGTGGATCGGCAGACCCAGTACTTC. Its translation is CASQVDRQTQYF.

The chain combines TRBV19 with TRBJ1-1, with 12 nucleotides matching TRBD1. V lost 6 bases, J lost 11 bases, and 22 bases stayed unmatched. The CDR3 is 18 residues long. From germline, CDR1 is LNHDA and CDR2 SQIVND (reference sequence). The CDR3 region has the DNA TGTGCCAGTAGCATCTCCCCTGGGGGGGGGACAGGGGGCCTGAGGGCTTTCTTT. This translates into CASSISPGGGTGGLRAFF.

The V and J genes are TRBV29-1 and TRBJ2-1, with TRBD2 matching over 13 bases. Germline V gene lookup returns CDR1 SQVTM and CDR2 ANQGSEA. V shed 7 bases, J shed 2 bases, and the junction held 5 bases outside the gene matches. This CDR3 spans 15 amino acids. CDR3 nucleotide sequence: TGCAGCGCCGGGACTAGCGGGGCGGCCTACAATGAGCAGTTCTTC. Encoded protein: CSAGTSGAAYNEQFF.

This chain connects TRBV19 to TRBJ2-1; D unresolved. Per the germline V gene, CDR1 is LNHDA and CDR2 is SQIVND (reference sequence). V lost 8 bases and J 9 bases, leaving 17 bases between the germline ends. The CDR3 is 13 amino acids. CDR3 nucleotide sequence: TGTGCCAGTGCCGGAGCTTACGTAACTGAGCAGTTCTTC. Residues: CASAGAYVTEQFF.

V and J are TRBV14 and TRBJ1-2; D remains ambiguous. The CDR3 sequence is 11 residues long. Germline V gene data show CDR1 as SGHDN and CDR2 as FVKESK. V was cut by 8 bases and J by 5 bases, with 9 bases left in between. The CDR3 nucleotides are TGTGCCAGCTCACGGGATTATGGCTACACCTTC. Residues: CASSRDYGYTF.

V is TRBV25-1 and J is TRBJ2-3; D is possibly TRBD1 or TRBD2 (6 bases each). Trimming left V 5 bases short and J 5 bases short, with 17 bases between. Germline V gene sequence: CDR1 MGHDK, CDR2 SYGVNS. The CDR3 consists of 15 residues. The CDR3 region is CASSPTGRGGDTQYF. The CDR3 nucleotides are TGTGCCAGCAGTCCCACTGGCAGGGGAGGAGATACGCAGTATTTT.

The V call is TRBV19, the J call TRBJ1-5; D uncertain. The V end was cut by 7 bases, the J end by 2 bases, with 15 bases between. This CDR3 is 15 amino acids long. Germline lookup yields CDR1 LNHDA and CDR2 SQIVND (reference sequence). The CDR3 nucleotides are TGTGCCAGTACCCCAATGGGGTTGCGCAATCAGCCCCAGCATTTT. This translates into CASTPMGLRNQPQHF.

The rearrangement joins TRBV6-4 to TRBJ1-1, with D uncertain. Germline values: CDR1 MRHNA, CDR2 SNTAGT. The V gene lost 2 bases and the J gene lost 8 bases, with 6 bases spanning the gap. The CDR3 spans 11 residues. The CDR3 DNA reads TGTGCCAGCAGTGACCCCGGGGAAGCTTTCTTT. Its protein product is CASSDPGEAFF.

The rearrangement joins TRBV5-1 to TRBJ2-7; D gene uncertain. CDR3 length: 13 residues. The germline V gene encodes CDR1 SGHRS and CDR2 YFSETQ. Trimming cost V 1 base and J 1 base, with 6 bases left between them. The CDR3 coding sequence is TGCGCCAGCAGCTTGTACGGGTCCTACGAGCAGTACTTC. Translating it yields CASSLYGSYEQYF.

Turning to this clone: The sample carries other DNA sequences with the same CDR3. The V and J genes are TRBV2 and TRBJ1-5; D call uncertain. The CDR3 runs 13 residues. The ends were cut back, 3 bases at V and 2 bases at J, with 5 bases in the middle. Germline V lookup: CDR1 SNHLY, CDR2 FYNNEI. The CDR3 region is CASSELGNQPQHF. The CDR3 DNA sequence: TGTGCCAGCAGTGAGCTGGGCAATCAGCCCCAGCATTTT.

The rearrangement uses TRBV7-2 and TRBJ2-2; 8 positions agree with TRBD1. Per germline, CDR1 SGHTA and CDR2 FQGNSA. The CDR3 sequence is 16 residues long. Trimming at V came to 0 bases and at J to 7 bases, leaving 7 bases not matched to a gene. CDR3 residues: CASSLALDREYGELFF. The CDR3 nucleotides are TGTGCCAGCAGCTTAGCCCTGGACAGGGAATACGGGGAGCTGTTTTTT.

This clone was seen only a few times. The CDR3 here is CASSLRGTYEQYF. CDR3 DNA: TGTGCCAGCAGCTTAAGGGGTACCTACGAGCAGTACTTC. V usage is TRBV7-2 and J usage is TRBJ2-7; D might be TRBD1 (5 bases). V was clipped by 2 bases and J by 2 bases, with 7 bases between them. This CDR3 region has 13 residues. Germline V gene data show CDR1 as SGHTA and CDR2 as FQGNSA.

The rearrangement links TRBV3-1 (or the pseudogene TRBV3-2) to TRBJ1-2, with a weak D call TRBD1 (5 bases). CDR3 size: 13 residues. Germline CDR1 reads LGHDT; CDR2 reads YNNKEL (reference sequence). Trimming took 4 bases from V and 4 from J, leaving 10 bases between them. Here the CDR3 DNA reads TGTGCCAGCAGCCCCGACAGAGCCTATGGCTACACCTTC. Translated, it gives CASSPDRAYGYTF.

The gene calls are TRBV7-2 and TRBJ1-3; 10 bases line up with TRBD1. The CDR3 covers 16 residues. Germline loops: CDR1 SGHTA, CDR2 FQGNSA. After removal of 3 bases from V and 4 bases from J, the junction contained 6 bases not matched to a gene. CDR3 sequence reads: CASSFTGTGAGNTIYF. The CDR3 nucleotides read TGTGCCAGCAGCTTTACCGGGACAGGGGCCGGAAACACCATATATTTT.

CDR3 sequence: CASSPTGFHGYTF. The CDR3 DNA sequence: TGTGCCAGCAGCCCGACAGGGTTTCATGGCTACACCTTC. This chain links TRBV6-5 with TRBJ1-2; 7 bases map to TRBD1. The CDR3 spans 13 residues. CDR1 and CDR2 (germline): MNHEY, SVGAGI. V lost 6 bases, J lost 6 bases, and 7 bases stayed unmatched.

This sequence joins TRBV12-5 and TRBJ1-6, with D hard to call. The CDR3 contains 14 residues. Germline CDR1 and CDR2: LGHNT and FRNRAP. V shed 1 base and J shed 10 bases, with 11 bases lying between them. CDR3 region: CASGLGITGSPLHF. The DNA for the CDR3 is TGTGCTAGTGGTTTGGGGATAACGGGGTCACCCCTCCACTTT.